The clone carrying this T cell receptor beta chain was counted many times. TCRbeta library construction was performed incorporating unique molecular identifiers. One entry per CDR3 protein results from TCRdb running MiXCR on the PCR reads. The sample holds hundreds of thousands of distinct CDR3 sequences, 10% to 15% seen once. This sample stems from a study of T-cell reconstitution after alpha-beta-depleted transplantation in children. The V end lost 7 bases, the J end lost 0 bases, and 10 bases lay between the germline ends. CDR1 is ENHRY, CDR2 SYGVKD, per germline. The CDR3 runs to 13 residues. This receptor was taken from a girl between 2 and 10 years old with congenital amegakaryocytic thrombocytopenia, due to receive a stem cell transplant. The material was PBMCs, obtained before TCRalphabeta/CD19-depleted stem cell transplant. The V and J genes are TRBV10-3 and TRBJ2-7; D uncertain. The DNA of the CDR3 is TGTGCCATCACGCGTGAAATCTCCTACGAGCAGTACTTC. Its protein is CAITREISYEQYF.